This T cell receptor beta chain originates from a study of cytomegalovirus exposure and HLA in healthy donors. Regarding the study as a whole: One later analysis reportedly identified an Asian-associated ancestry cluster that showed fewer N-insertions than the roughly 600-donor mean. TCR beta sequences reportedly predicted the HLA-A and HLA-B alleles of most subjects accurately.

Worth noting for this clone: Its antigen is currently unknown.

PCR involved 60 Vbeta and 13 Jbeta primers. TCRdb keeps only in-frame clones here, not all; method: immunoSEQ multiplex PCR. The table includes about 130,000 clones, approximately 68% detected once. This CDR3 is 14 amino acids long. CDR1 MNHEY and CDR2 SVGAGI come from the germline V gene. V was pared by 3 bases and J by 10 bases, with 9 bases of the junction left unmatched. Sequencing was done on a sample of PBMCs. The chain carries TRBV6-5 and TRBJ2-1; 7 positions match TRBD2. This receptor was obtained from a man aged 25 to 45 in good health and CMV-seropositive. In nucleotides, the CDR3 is TGTGCCAGCAGTTATTGGGCGGGAGTTTACGAGCAGTTCTTC. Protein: CASSYWAGVYEQFF.